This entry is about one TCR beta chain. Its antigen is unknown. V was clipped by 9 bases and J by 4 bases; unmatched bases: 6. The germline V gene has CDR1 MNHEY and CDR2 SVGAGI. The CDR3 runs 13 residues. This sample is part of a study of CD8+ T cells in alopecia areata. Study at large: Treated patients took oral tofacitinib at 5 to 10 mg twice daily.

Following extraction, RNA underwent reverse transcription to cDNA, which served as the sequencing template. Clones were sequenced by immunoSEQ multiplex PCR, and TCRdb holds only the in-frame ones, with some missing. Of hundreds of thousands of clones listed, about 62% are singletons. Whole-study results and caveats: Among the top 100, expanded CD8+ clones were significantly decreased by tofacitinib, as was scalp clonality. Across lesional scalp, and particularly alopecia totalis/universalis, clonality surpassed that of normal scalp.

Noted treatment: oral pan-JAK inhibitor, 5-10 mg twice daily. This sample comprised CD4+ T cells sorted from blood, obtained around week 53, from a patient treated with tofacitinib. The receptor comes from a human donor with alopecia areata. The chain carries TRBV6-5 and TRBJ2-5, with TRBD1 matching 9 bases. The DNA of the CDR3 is TGTGCCAGACAGGGGGCGGTGAGAGAGACCCAGTACTTC. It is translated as CARQGAVRETQYF.